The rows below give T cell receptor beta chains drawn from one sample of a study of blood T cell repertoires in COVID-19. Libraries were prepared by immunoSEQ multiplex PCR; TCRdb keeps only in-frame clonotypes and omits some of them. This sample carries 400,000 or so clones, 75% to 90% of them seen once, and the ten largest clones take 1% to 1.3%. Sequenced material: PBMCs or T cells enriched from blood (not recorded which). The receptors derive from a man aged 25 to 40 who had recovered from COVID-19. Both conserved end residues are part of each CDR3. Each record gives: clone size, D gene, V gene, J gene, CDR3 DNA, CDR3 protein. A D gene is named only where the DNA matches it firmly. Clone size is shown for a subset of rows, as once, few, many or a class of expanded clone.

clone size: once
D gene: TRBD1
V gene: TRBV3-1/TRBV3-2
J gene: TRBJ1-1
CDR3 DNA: TGTGCCAGCAGCCAGCACAGGGGTCCTCTGAACACTGAAGCTTTCTTT
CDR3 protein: CASSQHRGPLNTEAFF

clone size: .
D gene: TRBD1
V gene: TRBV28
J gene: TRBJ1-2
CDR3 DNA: TGTGCCAGCACAACCATACACCAGGGGGGCGGCTACACCTTC
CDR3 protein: CASTTIHQGGGYTF

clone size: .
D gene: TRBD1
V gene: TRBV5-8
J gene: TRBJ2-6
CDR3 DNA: TGTGCCAGCCTCTATAGGGGCAGGGGGCTTTCTGGGGCCAACGTCCTGACTTTC
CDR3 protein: CASLYRGRGLSGANVLTF

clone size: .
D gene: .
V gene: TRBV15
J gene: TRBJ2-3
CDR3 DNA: TGTGCCACCAGCCTAGCAGAAGATACGCAGTATTTT
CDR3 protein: CATSLAEDTQYF

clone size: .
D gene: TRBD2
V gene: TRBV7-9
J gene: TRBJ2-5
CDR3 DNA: TGTGCCAGCAGCTTTTCTCTCTGGGGGGGAGAGACCCAGTACTTC
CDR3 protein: CASSFSLWGGETQYF

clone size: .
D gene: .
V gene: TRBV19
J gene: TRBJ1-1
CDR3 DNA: TGTGCCAGTAGTATAGGGCCCACTGAAGCTTTCTTT
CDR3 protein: CASSIGPTEAFF

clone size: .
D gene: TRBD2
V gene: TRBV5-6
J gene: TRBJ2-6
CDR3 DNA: TGTGCCAGCAGCCACTTGGCGGGAGGCAGGTATGGGGCCAACGTCCTGACTTTC
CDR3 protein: CASSHLAGGRYGANVLTF

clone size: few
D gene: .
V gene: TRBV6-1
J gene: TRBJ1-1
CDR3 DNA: TGTGCCAGCAGTGAAAGAACAGCTGAAGCTTTCTTT
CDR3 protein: CASSERTAEAFF

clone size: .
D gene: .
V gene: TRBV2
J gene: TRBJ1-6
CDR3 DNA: TGTGCCAGCAGCCGAAGCCCGGGTCCTAATTCACCCCTCCACTTT
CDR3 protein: CASSRSPGPNSPLHF

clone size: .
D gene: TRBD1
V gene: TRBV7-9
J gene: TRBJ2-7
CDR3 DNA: TGTGCCAGCAGCAAGCTACAGGGGTCTAACTACGAGCAGTACTTC
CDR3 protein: CASSKLQGSNYEQYF

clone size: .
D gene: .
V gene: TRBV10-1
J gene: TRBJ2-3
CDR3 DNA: TGCGCCAGCAGTGATTATCGGGAGATCACAGATACGCAGTATTTT
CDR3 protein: CASSDYREITDTQYF

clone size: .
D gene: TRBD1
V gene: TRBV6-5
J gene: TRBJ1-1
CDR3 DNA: TGTGCCAGCAGTTTACAGGGGGCGCGGGAAGATACTGAAGCTTTCTTT
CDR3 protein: CASSLQGAREDTEAFF

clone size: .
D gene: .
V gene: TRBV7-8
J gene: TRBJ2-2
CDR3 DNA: TGTGCCAGCAGCTTACGTGGGAGAACCGGGGAGCTGTTTTTT
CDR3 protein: CASSLRGRTGELFF

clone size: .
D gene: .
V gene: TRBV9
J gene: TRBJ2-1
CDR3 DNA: TGTGCCAGCAGCGTAGATCTAGGTACGAGGGAGAGCTCCTACAATGAGCAGTTCTTC
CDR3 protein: CASSVDLGTRESSYNEQFF

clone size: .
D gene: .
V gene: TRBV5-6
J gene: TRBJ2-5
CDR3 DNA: TGTGCCAGCAGCTCCCTGGGGCCCCAAGAGACCCAGTACTTC
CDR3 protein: CASSSLGPQETQYF

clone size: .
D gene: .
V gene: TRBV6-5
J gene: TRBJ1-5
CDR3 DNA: TGTGCCAGCAGTACAAACCTCAACGCACAGCCCCAGCATTTT
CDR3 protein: CASSTNLNAQPQHF

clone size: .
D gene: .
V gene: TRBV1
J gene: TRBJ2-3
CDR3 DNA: TGCACCAGCAGCCCCCCCGCGCGGGAGCTCACAGATACGCAGTATTTT
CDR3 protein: CTSSPPARELTDTQYF

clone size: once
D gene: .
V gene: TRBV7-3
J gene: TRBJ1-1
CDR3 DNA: TGTGCCAGCAGCTTAACGGAGGGAAGGTACACTGAAGCTTTCTTT
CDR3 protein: CASSLTEGRYTEAFF

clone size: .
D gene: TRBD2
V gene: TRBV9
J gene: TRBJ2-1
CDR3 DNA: TGTGCCAGCAGCGCCGTTGGGGAGGGCTACAATGAGCAGTTCTTC
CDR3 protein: CASSAVGEGYNEQFF

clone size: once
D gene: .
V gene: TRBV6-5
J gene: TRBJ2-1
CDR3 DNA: TGTGCCAGCAGTTATGTGGGGGCACATGAGCAGTTCTTC
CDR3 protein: CASSYVGAHEQFF

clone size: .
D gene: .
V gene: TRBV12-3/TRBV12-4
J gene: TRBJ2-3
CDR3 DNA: TGTGCCAGCAGTCTGAGAGGGGGAGATACGCAGTATTTT
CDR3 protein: CASSLRGGDTQYF

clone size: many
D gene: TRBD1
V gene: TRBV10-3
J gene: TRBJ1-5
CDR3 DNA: TGTGCCATCAGCGGGACAGTTGATCAGCCCCAGCATTTT
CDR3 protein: CAISGTVDQPQHF

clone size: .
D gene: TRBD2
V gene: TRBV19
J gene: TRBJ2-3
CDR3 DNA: TGTGCCAGTTCCGTAGCGGGTACGCAGTATTTT
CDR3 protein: CASSVAGTQYF

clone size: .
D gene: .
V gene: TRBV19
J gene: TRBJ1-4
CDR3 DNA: TGTGCCAGTAGTATAGGGATCGGGGATAATGAAAAACTGTTTTTT
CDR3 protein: CASSIGIGDNEKLFF

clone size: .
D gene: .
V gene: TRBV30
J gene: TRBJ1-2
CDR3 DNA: TGTGCCTGGAGAAAGATGGTCTCGGGGGGCTACACCTTC
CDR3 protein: CAWRKMVSGGYTF

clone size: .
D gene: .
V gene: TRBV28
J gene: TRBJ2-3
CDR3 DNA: TGTGCCAGCACCTACCCCAGCGGGCGGGGCACAGATACGCAGTATTTT
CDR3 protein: CASTYPSGRGTDTQYF

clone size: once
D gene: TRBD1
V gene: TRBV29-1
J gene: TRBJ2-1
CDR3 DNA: TGCAGCGCCGGGACAGTTGGGGATGAGCAGTTCTTC
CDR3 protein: CSAGTVGDEQFF

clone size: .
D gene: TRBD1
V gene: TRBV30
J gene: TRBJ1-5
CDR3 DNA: TGTGCCTGGAGCGGGACAGGGAACGAATCGCCCCAGCATTTT
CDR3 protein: CAWSGTGNESPQHF

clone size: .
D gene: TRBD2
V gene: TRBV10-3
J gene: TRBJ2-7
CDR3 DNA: TGTGCCATCAGTGCCGGGACTAGCGGCACCTACGAGCAGTACTTC
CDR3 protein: CAISAGTSGTYEQYF

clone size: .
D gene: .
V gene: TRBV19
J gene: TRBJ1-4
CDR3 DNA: TGTGCCAGTAGTGTGGGGACACCTCTTGGAGAAAAACTGTTTTTT
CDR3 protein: CASSVGTPLGEKLFF

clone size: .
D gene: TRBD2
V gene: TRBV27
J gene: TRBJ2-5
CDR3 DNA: TGTGCCACCGGACTAGCGGGAGCCCCAGAGACCCAGTACTTC
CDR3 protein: CATGLAGAPETQYF

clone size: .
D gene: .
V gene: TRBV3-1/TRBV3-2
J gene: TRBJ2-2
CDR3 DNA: TGTGCCAGCGACTCAGGGGGGCTCGACGCGAACACCGGGGAGCTGTTTTTT
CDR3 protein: CASDSGGLDANTGELFF

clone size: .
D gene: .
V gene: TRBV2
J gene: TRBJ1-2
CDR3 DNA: TGTGCCAGCACCGAGGACTTACTCGCGGGCGGCTACACCTTC
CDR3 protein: CASTEDLLAGGYTF

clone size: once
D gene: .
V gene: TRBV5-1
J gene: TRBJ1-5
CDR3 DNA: TGCGCCAGCAGCACCGACAGGAATCAGCCCCAGCATTTT
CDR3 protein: CASSTDRNQPQHF

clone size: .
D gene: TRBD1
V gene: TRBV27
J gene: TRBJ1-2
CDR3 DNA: TGTGCCAGCAGCCCTACCCTCCAGACAGGGGACTACACCTTC
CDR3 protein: CASSPTLQTGDYTF

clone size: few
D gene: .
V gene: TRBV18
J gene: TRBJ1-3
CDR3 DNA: TGTGCCAGCTCACAGCAAGCGTCCTATGGAAACACCATATATTTT
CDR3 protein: CASSQQASYGNTIYF

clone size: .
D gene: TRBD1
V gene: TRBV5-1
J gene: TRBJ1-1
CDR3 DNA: TGCGCCAGCAGCTTAGACAGGGGGCCGGGGGTCAGGAACACTGAAGCTTTCTTT
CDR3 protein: CASSLDRGPGVRNTEAFF

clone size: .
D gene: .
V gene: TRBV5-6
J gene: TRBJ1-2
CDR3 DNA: TGTGCCAGCAGCGATGCCCCAGGGAATGGCTACACCTTC
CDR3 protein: CASSDAPGNGYTF

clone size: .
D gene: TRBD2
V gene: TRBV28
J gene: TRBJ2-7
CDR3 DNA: TGTGCCAGCAGTTTAGGCCTAGCGGGAGGGCGGCGGAGCGAGCAGTACTTC
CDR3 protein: CASSLGLAGGRRSEQYF

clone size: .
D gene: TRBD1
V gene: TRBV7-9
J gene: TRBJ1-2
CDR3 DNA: TGTGCCAGCAGCGGGACAGGGAATAACTATGGCTACACCTTC
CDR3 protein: CASSGTGNNYGYTF

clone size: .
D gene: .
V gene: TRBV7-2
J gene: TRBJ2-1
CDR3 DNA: TGTGCCAGCACCCTAGTGAGCTACAATGAGCAGTTCTTC
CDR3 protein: CASTLVSYNEQFF